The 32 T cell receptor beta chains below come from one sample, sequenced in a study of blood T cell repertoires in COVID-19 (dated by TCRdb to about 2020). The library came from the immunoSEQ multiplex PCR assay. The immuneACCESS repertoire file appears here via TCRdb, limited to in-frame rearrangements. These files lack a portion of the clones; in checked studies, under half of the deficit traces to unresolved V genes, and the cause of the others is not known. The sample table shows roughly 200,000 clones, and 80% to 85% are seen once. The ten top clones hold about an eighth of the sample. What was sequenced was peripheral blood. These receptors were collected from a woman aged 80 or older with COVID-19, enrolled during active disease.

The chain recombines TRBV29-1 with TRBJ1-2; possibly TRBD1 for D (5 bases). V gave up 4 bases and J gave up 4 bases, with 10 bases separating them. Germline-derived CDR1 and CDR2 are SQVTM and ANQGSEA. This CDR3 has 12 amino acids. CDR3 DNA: TGCAGCGTTGCCCAGGGCGGCTATGGCTACACCTTC. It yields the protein CSVAQGGYGYTF.

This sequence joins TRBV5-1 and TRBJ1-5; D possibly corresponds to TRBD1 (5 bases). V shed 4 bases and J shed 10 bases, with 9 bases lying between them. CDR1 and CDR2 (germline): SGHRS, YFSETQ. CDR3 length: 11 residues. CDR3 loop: CASSADIPQHF. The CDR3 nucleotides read TGCGCCAGCAGCGCGGACATCCCCCAGCATTTT.

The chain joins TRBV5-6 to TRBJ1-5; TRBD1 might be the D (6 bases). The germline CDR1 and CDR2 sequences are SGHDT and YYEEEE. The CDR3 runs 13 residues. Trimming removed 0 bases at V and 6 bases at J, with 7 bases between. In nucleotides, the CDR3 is TGTGCCAGCAGCTTGGGCAGGGGTCAGCCCCAGCATTTT. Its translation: CASSLGRGQPQHF. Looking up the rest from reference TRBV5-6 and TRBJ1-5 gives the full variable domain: DAGVTQSPTHLIKTRGQQVTLRCSPKSGHDTVSWYQQALGQGPQFIFQYYEEEERQRGNFPDRFSGHQFPNYSSELNVNALLLGDSALYLCASSLGRGQPQHFGDGTRLSIL.

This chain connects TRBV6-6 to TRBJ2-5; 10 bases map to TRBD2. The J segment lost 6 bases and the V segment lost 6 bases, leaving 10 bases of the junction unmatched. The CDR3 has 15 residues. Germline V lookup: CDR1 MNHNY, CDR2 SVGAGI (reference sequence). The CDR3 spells CASSVTSSGRKTQYF. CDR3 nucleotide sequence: TGTGCCAGCAGCGTAACTTCTAGCGGGAGAAAGACCCAGTACTTC.

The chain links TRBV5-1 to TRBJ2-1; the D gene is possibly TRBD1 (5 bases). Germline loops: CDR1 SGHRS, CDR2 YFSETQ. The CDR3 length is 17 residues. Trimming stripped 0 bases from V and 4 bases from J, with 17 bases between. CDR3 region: CASSLDGGAGPYNEQFF. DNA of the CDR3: TGCGCCAGCAGCTTGGACGGTGGGGCAGGGCCGTACAATGAGCAGTTCTTC.

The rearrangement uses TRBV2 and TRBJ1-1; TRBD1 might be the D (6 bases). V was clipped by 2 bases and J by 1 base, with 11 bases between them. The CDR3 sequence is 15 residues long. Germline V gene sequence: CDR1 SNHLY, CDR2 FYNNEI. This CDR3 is CASSESGAGNTEAFF. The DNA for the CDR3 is TGTGCCAGCAGTGAATCAGGGGCAGGGAACACTGAAGCTTTCTTT. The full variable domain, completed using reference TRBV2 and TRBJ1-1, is EPEVTQTPSHQVTQMGQEVILRCVPISNHLYFYWYRQILGQKVEFLVSFYNNEISEKSEIFDDQFSVERPDGSNFTLKIRSTKLEDSAMYFCASSESGAGNTEAFFGQGTRLTVV.

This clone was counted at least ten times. The CDR3 nucleotides read TGTGCCAGCAGTTTATTCCACGGAGGGGGCGGCACAGATACGCAGTATTTT. Residues: CASSLFHGGGGTDTQYF. The V gene is TRBV27, the J gene TRBJ2-3; a weak D match, TRBD1 (7 bases). The V gene lost 1 base and the J gene lost 1 base, with 15 bases spanning the gap. There are 17 residues in the CDR3. Germline CDR1 MNHEY, CDR2 SMNVEV (reference sequence).

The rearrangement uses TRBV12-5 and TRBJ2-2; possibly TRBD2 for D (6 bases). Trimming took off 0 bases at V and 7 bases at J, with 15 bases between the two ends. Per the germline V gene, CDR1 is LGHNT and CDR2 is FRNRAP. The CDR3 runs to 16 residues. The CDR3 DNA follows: TGTGCTAGTGGTTTGGTACGGCCTAGCGACGGCGGGGAGCTGTTTTTT. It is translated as CASGLVRPSDGGELFF.

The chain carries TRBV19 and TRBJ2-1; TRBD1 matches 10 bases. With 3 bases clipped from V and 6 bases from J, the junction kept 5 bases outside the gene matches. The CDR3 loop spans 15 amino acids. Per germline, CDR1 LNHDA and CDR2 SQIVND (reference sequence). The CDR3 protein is CASSISGQGFNEQFF. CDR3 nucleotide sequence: TGTGCCAGTAGTATCTCGGGACAGGGGTTCAATGAGCAGTTCTTC.

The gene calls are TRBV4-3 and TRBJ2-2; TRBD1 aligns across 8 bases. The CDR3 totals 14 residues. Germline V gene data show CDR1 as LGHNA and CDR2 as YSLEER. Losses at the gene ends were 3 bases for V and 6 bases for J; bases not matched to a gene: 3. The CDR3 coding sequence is TGCGCCAGCAGCCACCTACAGGGGGCCGGGGAGCTGTTTTTT. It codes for CASSHLQGAGELFF.

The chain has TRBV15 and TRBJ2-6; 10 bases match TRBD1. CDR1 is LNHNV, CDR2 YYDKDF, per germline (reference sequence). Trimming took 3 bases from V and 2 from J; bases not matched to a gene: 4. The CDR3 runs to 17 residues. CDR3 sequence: CATSRGTGAPGANVLTF. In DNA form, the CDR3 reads TGTGCCACCAGCAGGGGGACAGGGGCCCCTGGGGCCAACGTCCTGACTTTC.

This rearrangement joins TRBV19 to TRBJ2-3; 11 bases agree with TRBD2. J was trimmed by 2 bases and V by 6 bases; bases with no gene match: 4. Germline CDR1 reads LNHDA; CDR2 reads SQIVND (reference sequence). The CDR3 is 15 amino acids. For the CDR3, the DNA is TGTGCCAGTAGCCCACTAGCGGGAGTCACAGATACGCAGTATTTT. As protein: CASSPLAGVTDTQYF.

CDR3 in amino acids: CASSNGLADHYEQYF. DNA for the CDR3: TGTGCCAGCAGCAACGGACTAGCGGATCACTACGAGCAGTACTTC. V and J are TRBV5-6 and TRBJ2-7; 10 nucleotides agree with TRBD2. The CDR3 runs 15 residues. In germline, CDR1 is SGHDT, CDR2 YYEEEE. V trimming: 4 bases; J trimming: 3 bases; junction bases outside the gene matches: 7.

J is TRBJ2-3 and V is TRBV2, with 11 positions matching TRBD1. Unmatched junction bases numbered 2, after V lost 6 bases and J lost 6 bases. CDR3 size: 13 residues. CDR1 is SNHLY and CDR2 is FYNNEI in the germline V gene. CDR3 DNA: TGTGCCAGCAGGGACAGGGGGCCTGATACGCAGTATTTT. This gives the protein CASRDRGPDTQYF. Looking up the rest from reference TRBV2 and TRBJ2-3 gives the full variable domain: EPEVTQTPSHQVTQMGQEVILRCVPISNHLYFYWYRQILGQKVEFLVSFYNNEISEKSEIFDDQFSVERPDGSNFTLKIRSTKLEDSAMYFCASRDRGPDTQYFGPGTRLTVL.

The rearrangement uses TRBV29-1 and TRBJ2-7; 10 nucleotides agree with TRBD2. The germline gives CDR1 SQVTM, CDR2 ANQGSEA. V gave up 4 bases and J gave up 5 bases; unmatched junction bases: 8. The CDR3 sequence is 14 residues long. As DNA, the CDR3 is TGCAGCGTTGTGAGCGGGGGGGCTATCGACGAGCAGTACTTC. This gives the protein CSVVSGGAIDEQYF.

CDR3 protein: CASRWIAGVSSYEQYF. The DNA for the CDR3 is TGTGCCAGTCGGTGGATAGCGGGGGTGAGCTCCTACGAGCAGTACTTC. V and J are TRBV2 and TRBJ2-7; 9 bases are a match to TRBD2. Trimming at V came to 9 bases and at J to 0 bases, leaving 12 bases not matched to a gene. CDR3 length equals 16 residues. The V gene's germline CDR1 is SNHLY and CDR2 FYNNEI. Full variable domain (rest looked up from reference TRBV2 and TRBJ2-7): EPEVTQTPSHQVTQMGQEVILRCVPISNHLYFYWYRQILGQKVEFLVSFYNNEISEKSEIFDDQFSVERPDGSNFTLKIRSTKLEDSAMYFCASRWIAGVSSYEQYFGPGTRLTVT.

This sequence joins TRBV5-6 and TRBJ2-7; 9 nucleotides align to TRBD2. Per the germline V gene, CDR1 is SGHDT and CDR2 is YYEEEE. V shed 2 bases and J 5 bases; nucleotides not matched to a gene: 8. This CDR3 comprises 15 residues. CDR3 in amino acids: CASSLLAGGSHEQYF. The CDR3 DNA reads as TGTGCCAGCAGCTTACTAGCGGGTGGTAGCCACGAGCAGTACTTC.

The CDR3: CASSLALVGNTIYF. The CDR3, as DNA: TGTGCCAGCAGCTTAGCACTGGTGGGAAACACCATATATTTT. The chain couples TRBV7-2 to TRBJ1-3; the D is unclear. This CDR3 region has 14 residues. Germline CDR1 reads SGHTA; CDR2 reads FQGNSA. The V end was cut by 0 bases, the J end by 4 bases, with 7 bases between.

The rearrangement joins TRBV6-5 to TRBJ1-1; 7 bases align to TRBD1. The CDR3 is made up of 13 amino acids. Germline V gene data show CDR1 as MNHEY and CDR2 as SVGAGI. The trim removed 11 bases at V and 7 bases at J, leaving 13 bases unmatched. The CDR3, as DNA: TGTGCCGTCTCAAACAGGGGAGCGAGTGAAGCTTTCTTT. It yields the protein CAVSNRGASEAFF.

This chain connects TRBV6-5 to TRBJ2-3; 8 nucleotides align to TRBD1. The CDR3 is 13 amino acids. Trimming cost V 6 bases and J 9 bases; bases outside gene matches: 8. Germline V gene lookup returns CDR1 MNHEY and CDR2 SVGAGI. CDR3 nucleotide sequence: TGTGCCAGCAGCGACACACAGGGGGGAACGCAGTATTTT. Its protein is CASSDTQGGTQYF.

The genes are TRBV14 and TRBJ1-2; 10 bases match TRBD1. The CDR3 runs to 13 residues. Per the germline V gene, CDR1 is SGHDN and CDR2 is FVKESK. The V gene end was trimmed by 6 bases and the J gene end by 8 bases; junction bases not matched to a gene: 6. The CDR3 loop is CASSQWDRGGYTF. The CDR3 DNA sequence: TGTGCCAGCAGTCAATGGGACAGGGGCGGCTACACCTTC.

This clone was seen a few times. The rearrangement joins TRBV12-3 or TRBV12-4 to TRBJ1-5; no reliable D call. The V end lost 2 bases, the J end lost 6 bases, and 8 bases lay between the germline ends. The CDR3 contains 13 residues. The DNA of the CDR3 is TGTGCCAGCAGTTTAAGCCCACGTCAGCCCCAGCATTTT. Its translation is CASSLSPRQPQHF.

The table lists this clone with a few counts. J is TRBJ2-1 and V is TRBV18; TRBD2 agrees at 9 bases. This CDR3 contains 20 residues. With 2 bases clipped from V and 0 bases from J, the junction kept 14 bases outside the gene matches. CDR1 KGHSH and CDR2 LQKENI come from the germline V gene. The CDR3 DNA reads TGTGCCAGCTCACCAATCTCGGGACTAGCCCTCATCAGCTCCTACAATGAGCAGTTCTTC. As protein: CASSPISGLALISSYNEQFF. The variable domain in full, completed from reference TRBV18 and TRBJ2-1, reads NAGVMQNPRHLVRRRGQEARLRCSPMKGHSHVYWYRQLPEEGLKFMVYLQKENIIDESGMPKERFSAEFPKEGPSILRIQQVVRGDSAAYFCASSPISGLALISSYNEQFFGPGTRLTVL.

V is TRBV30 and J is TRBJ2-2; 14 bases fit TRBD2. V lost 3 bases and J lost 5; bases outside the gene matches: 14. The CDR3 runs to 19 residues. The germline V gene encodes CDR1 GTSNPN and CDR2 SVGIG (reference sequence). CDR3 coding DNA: TGTGCCTGGAGCCCAAATCCGGGACTAGCGGGAGTAGGTACCGGGGAGCTGTTTTTT. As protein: CAWSPNPGLAGVGTGELFF.

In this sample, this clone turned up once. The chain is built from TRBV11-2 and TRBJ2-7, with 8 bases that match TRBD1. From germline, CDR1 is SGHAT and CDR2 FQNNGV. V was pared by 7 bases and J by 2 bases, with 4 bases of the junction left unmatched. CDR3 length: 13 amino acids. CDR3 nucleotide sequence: TGTGCCAGCATCGGACAGGGAACCTACGAGCAGTACTTC. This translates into CASIGQGTYEQYF.

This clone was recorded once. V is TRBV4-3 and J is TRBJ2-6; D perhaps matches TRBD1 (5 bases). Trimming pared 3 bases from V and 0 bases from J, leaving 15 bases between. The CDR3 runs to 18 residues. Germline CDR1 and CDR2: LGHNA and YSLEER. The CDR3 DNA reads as TGCGCCAGCAGCCAGCATTGGGGCGGAAGCTCTGGGGCCAACGTCCTGACTTTC. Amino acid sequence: CASSQHWGGSSGANVLTF.

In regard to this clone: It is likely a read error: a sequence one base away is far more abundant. The CDR3 reads CASSLGQSYEQYF. The CDR3, as DNA: TGTGCCAGCAGCCTGGGACAGTCCTACGAGCAGTACTTC. V and J are TRBV11-2 and TRBJ2-7, with 7 nucleotides matching TRBD1. Unmatched junction bases numbered 2, after V lost 5 bases and J lost 1 base. The CDR3 runs 13 residues. Germline V gene data show CDR1 as SGHAT and CDR2 as FQNNGV.

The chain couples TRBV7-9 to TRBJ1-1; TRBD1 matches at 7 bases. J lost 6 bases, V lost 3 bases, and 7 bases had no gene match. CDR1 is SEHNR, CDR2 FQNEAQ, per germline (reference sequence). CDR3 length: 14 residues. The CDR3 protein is CASSFDRAEPEAFF. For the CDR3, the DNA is TGTGCCAGCAGCTTTGACAGGGCTGAGCCTGAAGCTTTCTTT.

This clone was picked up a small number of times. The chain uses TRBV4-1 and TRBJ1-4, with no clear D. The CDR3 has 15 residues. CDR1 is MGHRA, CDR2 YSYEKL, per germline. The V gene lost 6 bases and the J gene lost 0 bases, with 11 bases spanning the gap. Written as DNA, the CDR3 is TGCGCCAGCAGTCTTACTGGAGCAACTAATGAAAAACTGTTTTTT. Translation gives CASSLTGATNEKLFF.

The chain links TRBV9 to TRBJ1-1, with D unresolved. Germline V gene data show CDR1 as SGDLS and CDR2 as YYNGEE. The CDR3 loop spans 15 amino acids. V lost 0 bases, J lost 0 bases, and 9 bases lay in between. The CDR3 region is CASSVVGVMNTEAFF. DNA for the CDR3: TGTGCCAGCAGCGTAGTAGGAGTCATGAACACTGAAGCTTTCTTT.

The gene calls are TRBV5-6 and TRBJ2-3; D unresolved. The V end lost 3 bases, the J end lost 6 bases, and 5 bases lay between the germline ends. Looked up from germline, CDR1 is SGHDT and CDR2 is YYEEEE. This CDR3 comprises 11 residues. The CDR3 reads CASSSPDTQYF. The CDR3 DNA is TGTGCCAGCAGCTCCCCTGATACGCAGTATTTT.

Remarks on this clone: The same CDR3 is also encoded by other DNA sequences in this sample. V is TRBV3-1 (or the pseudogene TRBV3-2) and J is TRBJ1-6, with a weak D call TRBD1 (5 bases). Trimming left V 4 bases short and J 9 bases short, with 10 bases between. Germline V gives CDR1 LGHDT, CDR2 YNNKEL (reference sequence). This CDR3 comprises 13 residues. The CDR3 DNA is TGTGCCAGCAGCCTCCAGGGTGGTTCACCCCTCCACTTT. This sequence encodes CASSLQGGSPLHF.